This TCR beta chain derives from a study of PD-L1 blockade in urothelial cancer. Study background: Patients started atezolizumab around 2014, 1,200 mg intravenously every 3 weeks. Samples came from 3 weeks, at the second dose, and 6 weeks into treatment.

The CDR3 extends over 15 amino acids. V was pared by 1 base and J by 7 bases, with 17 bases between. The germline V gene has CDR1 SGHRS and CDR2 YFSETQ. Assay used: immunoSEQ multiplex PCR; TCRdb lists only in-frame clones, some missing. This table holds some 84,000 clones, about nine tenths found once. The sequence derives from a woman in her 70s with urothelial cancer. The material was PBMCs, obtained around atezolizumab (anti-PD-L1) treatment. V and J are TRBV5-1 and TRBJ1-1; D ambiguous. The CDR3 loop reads CASSLIGSGGIEAFF. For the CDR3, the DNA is TGCGCCAGCAGCTTGATCGGGTCAGGAGGGATTGAAGCTTTCTTT.